This T cell receptor (beta chain) was found in a study of graft-versus-host responses after intestinal transplantation. Profiled with immunoSEQ multiplex PCR; TCRdb holds only in-frame clones, not every one. The table has around 110,000 clones, approximately 90% seen once. Study outcomes and limitations: High graft-versus-host to host-versus-graft clonal ratios were seen in allografts of patients with graft-donor T cell macrochimerism.

Germline V lookup: CDR1 GTSNPN, CDR2 SVGIG (reference sequence). The V and J ends lost 2 bases and 0 bases respectively, with 8 bases between them. The CDR3 has 15 amino acids. A note on this clone: As yet, its antigen is unknown.

The chain recombines TRBV30 with TRBJ1-6; D is unclear. The sequence was collected from a human donor who received an intestinal transplant. This sample comprised unstimulated CD4+ T cells sorted from spleen or lymph node cells, obtained before intestinal transplant. CDR3: CAWSRGSSYNSPLHF. The CDR3 nucleotides read TGTGCCTGGAGTCGGGGTAGCTCCTATAATTCACCCCTCCACTTT.